This T cell receptor beta chain was retrieved from a study of T cells in Graves' hyperthyroidism and ophthalmopathy. The investigators amplified TCR beta CDR3 regions from RNA transcripts. The HTBI primer set was used in a first-round RT-PCR of the TCR CDR3. In TCRdb, the multiplex PCR reads were re-called with MiXCR into one record per CDR3 protein. The repertoire holds roughly 350,000 distinct CDR3 sequences, with roughly 15% as singletons. The CDR3 covers 13 residues. CDR1 is KGHDR and CDR2 is SFDVKD in the germline V gene. Trimming took off 1 base at V and 7 bases at J, with 9 bases between the two ends. In its sample, this clonotype was seen a few times.

This sequence was found in a woman between 25 and 40 years old with Graves' ophthalmopathy. Sample: blood. The chain links TRBV24-1 to TRBJ1-1; D gene uncertain. CDR3 DNA sequence: TGTGCCACCAGTGATTTTGACGGCCGTGAAGCTTTCTTT. Translated, it gives CATSDFDGREAFF.